By share, the clone carrying this T cell receptor (beta chain) counts as medium-sized. Its target is not known. Sequencing used immunoSEQ multiplex PCR; TCRdb keeps in-frame clones, though not all of them. The table includes about 55,000 clones, approximately 80% detected once. This entry comes from a study of OX40 agonist ivuxolimab in advanced cancers. Across the study: Ivuxolimab, an agonist antibody against OX40 (CD134), was given to patients. The study's findings and limits: Both CD4+ and CD8+ T cell populations in blood had undergone clonal expansion by week 6 at 0.1 to 3.0 mg/kg. Researchers did not determine the expanded peripheral T cells' antigen specificity. Normalized expansion of T-cell clones was also low for some nonresponders.

The germline CDR1 and CDR2 sequences are LGHNA and YSLEER. The CDR3 contains 14 residues. Trimming at V came to 8 bases and at J to 0 bases, leaving 6 bases not matched to a gene. The chain combines TRBV4-3 with TRBJ2-7; 8 bases are shared with TRBD1. The receptor's source is an adult with an advanced solid tumor such as melanoma, head and neck, liver or kidney cancer. Sequenced here: CD4+ or CD8+ T cells sorted from blood, sampled in a trial of the OX40 agonist ivuxolimab. In DNA form, the CDR3 reads TGCGCCAGCTCCCCGGACAGGGCCTCCTACGAGCAGTACTTC. This gives the protein CASSPDRASYEQYF.